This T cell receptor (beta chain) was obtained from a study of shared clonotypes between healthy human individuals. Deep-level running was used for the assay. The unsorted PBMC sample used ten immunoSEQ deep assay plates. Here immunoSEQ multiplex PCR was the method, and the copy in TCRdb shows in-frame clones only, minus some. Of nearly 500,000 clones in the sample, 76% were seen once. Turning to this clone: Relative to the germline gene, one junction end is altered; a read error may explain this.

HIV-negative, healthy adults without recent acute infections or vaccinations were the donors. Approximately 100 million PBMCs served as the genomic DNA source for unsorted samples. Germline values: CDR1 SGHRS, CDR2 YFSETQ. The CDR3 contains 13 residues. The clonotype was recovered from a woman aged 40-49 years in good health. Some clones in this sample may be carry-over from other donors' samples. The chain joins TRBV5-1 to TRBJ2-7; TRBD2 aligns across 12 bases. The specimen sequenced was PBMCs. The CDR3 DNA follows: TGCGCCAGCAGCATCGAGACTAGCGGGAGCCATAGCTTC. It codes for CASSIETSGSHSF.